These 32 T cell receptor beta chains were all obtained from the same sample, sequenced in a study of control samples from healthy donors and cancer patients. Clones were sequenced by immunoSEQ multiplex PCR, and TCRdb holds only the in-frame ones, with some missing. The table lists some 120,000 clones, 70% to 90% of them singletons. Material for sequencing was blood. The receptor source for this set is a man aged 50 to 60 in good health.

J is TRBJ1-5 and V is TRBV4-2; D gene uncertain. CDR3 length: 15 amino acids. The V gene lost 0 bases and the J gene lost 3 bases, with 9 bases spanning the gap. Germline V gene lookup returns CDR1 LGHNA and CDR2 YNFKEQ. The CDR3 nucleotides are TGTGCCAGCAGCCAAGAAGGGAGATACAATCAGCCCCAGCATTTT. Translating gives CASSQEGRYNQPQHF.

V usage is TRBV4-1 and J usage is TRBJ1-1, with D uncertain. Germline V gene sequence: CDR1 MGHRA, CDR2 YSYEKL. This CDR3 has 13 residues. V was cut by 4 bases and J by 2 bases, with 8 bases left in between. This CDR3 is CASSPPENTEAFF. The CDR3 DNA reads TGCGCCAGCAGCCCGCCGGAAAACACTGAAGCTTTCTTT.

This clone turned up a few times. The gene calls are TRBV4-1 and TRBJ2-7, with D possibly being TRBD1 (7 bases). V lost 1 base to trimming and J lost 2 bases, with 12 bases between them. Germline V lookup: CDR1 MGHRA, CDR2 YSYEKL. The CDR3 spans 15 residues. This CDR3 is CASSQGQGGTYEQYF. CDR3 DNA: TGCGCCAGCAGCCAAGGTCAGGGGGGAACCTACGAGCAGTACTTC.

The chain carries TRBV7-3 and TRBJ1-1; D call uncertain. V was clipped by 5 bases and J by 1 base, with 8 bases between them. The length of the CDR3 is 13 residues. In germline, CDR1 is SGHTA, CDR2 FQGTGA. The CDR3, as DNA: TGTGCCAGCAGCCCATCATCGAACACTGAAGCTTTCTTT. Residues: CASSPSSNTEAFF.

The V and J genes are TRBV30 and TRBJ1-1; D uncertain. In germline, CDR1 is GTSNPN, CDR2 SVGIG (reference sequence). Trimming removed 3 bases from V and 8 bases from J, with 16 bases in between. The CDR3 spans 13 residues. CDR3 protein: CAWRSGERYEAFF. The DNA of the CDR3 is TGTGCCTGGAGGAGCGGCGAACGATACGAAGCTTTCTTT. Looking up the rest from reference TRBV30 and TRBJ1-1 gives the full variable domain: SQTIHQWPATLVQPVGSPLSLECTVEGTSNPNLYWYRQAAGRGLQLLFYSVGIGQISSEVPQNLSASRPQDRQFILSSKKLLLSDSGFYLCAWRSGERYEAFFGQGTRLTVV.

DNA for the CDR3: TGTGCCAGCAGCTTCCAGCGGGGGGCCGCGGGTTATGAGACCCAGTACTTC. This sequence encodes CASSFQRGAAGYETQYF. The chain is built from TRBV11-2 and TRBJ2-5; 9 bases fit TRBD2. Germline V gene lookup returns CDR1 SGHAT and CDR2 FQNNGV. The CDR3 consists of 17 residues. The V gene end was trimmed by 3 bases and the J gene end by 5 bases; junction bases not matched to a gene: 13.

This CDR3 reads CASSPNKETQYF. CDR3 in DNA: TGTGCCAGCTCACCAAATAAAGAGACCCAGTACTTC. The chain combines TRBV18 with TRBJ2-5; D ambiguous. With 2 bases removed from V and 3 bases from J, the gap between germline ends came to 4 bases. Germline V gives CDR1 KGHSH, CDR2 LQKENI. The CDR3 has 12 amino acids. The complete variable domain, with remaining parts taken from reference TRBV18 and TRBJ2-5, reads NAGVMQNPRHLVRRRGQEARLRCSPMKGHSHVYWYRQLPEEGLKFMVYLQKENIIDESGMPKERFSAEFPKEGPSILRIQQVVRGDSAAYFCASSPNKETQYFGPGTRLLVL.

V and J are TRBV5-1 and TRBJ1-1; 7 bases are a match to TRBD1. The CDR3 runs 16 residues. CDR1 SGHRS and CDR2 YFSETQ come from the germline V gene. Trimming cost V 1 base and J 0 bases; bases outside gene matches: 6. CDR3 in DNA: TGCGCCAGCAGCTTGCTTCAGGGGGGGATGAACACTGAAGCTTTCTTT. Translation: CASSLLQGGMNTEAFF. The variable domain in full, with the rest retrieved from reference TRBV5-1 and TRBJ1-1, is KAGVTQTPRYLIKTRGQQVTLSCSPISGHRSVSWYQQTPGQGLQFLFEYFSETQRNKGNFPGRFSGRQFSNSRSEMNVSTLELGDSALYLCASSLLQGGMNTEAFFGQGTRLTVV.

The chain couples TRBV7-3 to TRBJ2-2; D is possibly TRBD1 (6 bases). Deletions cut 2 bases from V and 5 bases from J, with 21 bases between. CDR3 length: 18 residues. The germline V gene has CDR1 SGHTA and CDR2 FQGTGA. The CDR3 DNA sequence: TGTGCCAGCAGCTTACTCCCTCGGGACAACTACGGGACCGGGGAGCTGTTTTTT. Its translation: CASSLLPRDNYGTGELFF.

V is TRBV19 and J is TRBJ2-3; no firm D call. Trimming pared 0 bases from V and 11 bases from J, leaving 12 bases between. This CDR3 is 13 amino acids long. In germline, CDR1 is LNHDA, CDR2 SQIVND (reference sequence). In DNA form, the CDR3 reads TGTGCCAGTAGTATAGATCAACTCAAGATGCAGTATTTT. It codes for CASSIDQLKMQYF.

This chain connects TRBV28 to TRBJ2-2; the match to TRBD1 covers 8 bases. Germline CDR1 is MDHEN and CDR2 is SYDVKM. The CDR3 runs 16 residues. With V trimmed by 6 bases and J by 3 bases, 9 bases remained unmatched. CDR3 sequence: CASRASDRGDTGELFF. In nucleotides, the CDR3 is TGTGCCAGCAGGGCCTCCGACAGGGGAGACACCGGGGAGCTGTTTTTT.

The rearrangement joins TRBV29-1 to TRBJ1-2; unclear D gene. Between the trimmed V and J ends, which lost 1 base and 6 bases, there was a span of 6 bases. Germline loops: CDR1 SQVTM, CDR2 ANQGSEA. The CDR3 covers 11 residues. The CDR3 protein is CSVEGVDGYTF. Written as DNA, the CDR3 is TGCAGCGTTGAAGGGGTGGATGGCTACACCTTC.

The gene calls are TRBV2 and TRBJ1-5, with TRBD1 matching over 12 bases. This CDR3 contains 22 residues. Germline lookup yields CDR1 SNHLY and CDR2 FYNNEI. The V gene end was trimmed by 3 bases and the J gene end by 1 base; junction bases not matched to a gene: 19. The CDR3 loop reads CASSDPAGTGGKRIESNQPQHF. The CDR3 region has the DNA TGTGCCAGCAGTGATCCAGCCGGGACAGGGGGCAAGAGGATAGAGAGCAATCAGCCCCAGCATTTT. Based on the CDR3 plus reference TRBV2 and TRBJ1-5, the full variable domain is EPEVTQTPSHQVTQMGQEVILRCVPISNHLYFYWYRQILGQKVEFLVSFYNNEISEKSEIFDDQFSVERPDGSNFTLKIRSTKLEDSAMYFCASSDPAGTGGKRIESNQPQHFGDGTRLSIL.

V usage is TRBV10-3 and J usage is TRBJ2-1, with a weak D call TRBD1 (6 bases). Germline values: CDR1 ENHRY, CDR2 SYGVKD. V was shortened by 4 bases and J by 4 bases, with 11 bases between the two germline ends. CDR3 length: 14 amino acids. The CDR3 DNA follows: TGTGCCATCAGTGGAGGGGGTGATTACAATGAGCAGTTCTTC. This translates into CAISGGGDYNEQFF.

This clone came up once. The rearrangement joins TRBV5-1 to TRBJ2-7; D remains unclear. With 1 base removed from V and 2 bases from J, the gap between germline ends came to 13 bases. Germline V gene sequence: CDR1 SGHRS, CDR2 YFSETQ. This CDR3 is built from 15 residues. In nucleotides, the CDR3 is TGCGCCAGCAGCTTGACAATGGCCCCCACCTACGAGCAGTACTTC. Amino acids: CASSLTMAPTYEQYF.

The V and J genes are TRBV6-1 and TRBJ2-7; D remains unclear. From germline, CDR1 is MNHNS and CDR2 SASEGT. The CDR3 is 13 residues long. V was trimmed by 0 bases and J by 5 bases, leaving 8 bases between them. CDR3 sequence reads: CASSEALGNEQYF. CDR3 nucleotide sequence: TGTGCCAGCAGTGAAGCGCTGGGAAACGAGCAGTACTTC.

The gene calls are TRBV4-1 and TRBJ2-5; D uncertain. The ends were cut back, 1 base at V and 3 bases at J, with 6 bases in the middle. The CDR3 consists of 13 residues. The germline gives CDR1 MGHRA, CDR2 YSYEKL. CDR3 sequence reads: CASSQGIEETQYF. The CDR3 DNA reads TGCGCCAGCAGCCAAGGAATCGAAGAGACCCAGTACTTC.

The chain links TRBV2 to TRBJ2-1; 9 bases map to TRBD1. The V gene end was trimmed by 7 bases and the J gene end by 8 bases; junction bases not matched to a gene: 6. This CDR3 region has 13 residues. The germline V gene has CDR1 SNHLY and CDR2 FYNNEI. The CDR3: CASKQGARDEQFF. The DNA for the CDR3 is TGTGCCAGCAAACAGGGGGCGCGCGATGAGCAGTTCTTC.

The chain recombines TRBV5-4 with TRBJ2-2; D ambiguous. The CDR3 has 12 amino acids. Germline CDR1 and CDR2: SGHNT and YYREEE (reference sequence). V was shortened by 4 bases and J by 4 bases, with 5 bases between the two germline ends. The CDR3, as DNA: TGTGCCAGCAGCCCGAGCACCGGGGAGCTGTTTTTT. Encoded protein: CASSPSTGELFF.

V gene TRBV24-1 combines with J gene TRBJ1-5, with 8 bases fitting TRBD1. From germline, CDR1 is KGHDR and CDR2 SFDVKD. The CDR3 contains 14 residues. Trimming took 7 bases from V and 4 from J; bases not matched to a gene: 5. CDR3 protein: CATSGTGFNQPQHF. Here the CDR3 DNA reads TGTGCCACCAGCGGGACAGGATTTAATCAGCCCCAGCATTTT.

The chain couples TRBV7-8 to TRBJ2-7; 9 bases line up with TRBD1. The CDR3 runs to 14 residues. Looked up from germline, CDR1 is SGHVS and CDR2 is FQNEAQ. The V gene end was trimmed by 5 bases and the J gene end by 5 bases; junction bases not matched to a gene: 7. CDR3 loop: CASSQGTGLHEQYF. CDR3 sequence (DNA): TGTGCCAGCAGCCAGGGGACAGGGTTACACGAGCAGTACTTC.

This rearrangement joins TRBV19 to TRBJ2-3; D may be TRBD1 or TRBD2 (5 bases each). The CDR3 is 15 residues long. CDR1 LNHDA and CDR2 SQIVND come from the germline V gene (reference sequence). V was trimmed by 7 bases and J by 2 bases, leaving 16 bases between them. The CDR3 region is CASTWGRTSTDTQYF. As DNA, the CDR3 is TGTGCCAGTACCTGGGGACGGACCTCCACAGATACGCAGTATTTT.

The V call is TRBV5-1, the J call TRBJ2-3; D might be TRBD1 or TRBD2, each matching 5 bases. V was clipped by 4 bases and J by 7 bases, with 19 bases between them. CDR3 length: 15 amino acids. The germline gives CDR1 SGHRS, CDR2 YFSETQ. The CDR3 coding sequence is TGCGCCAGCAGCAGAGGGGACCGTATAGCTAATACGCAGTATTTT. Translating gives CASSRGDRIANTQYF. The full variable domain, its missing parts supplied by reference TRBV5-1 and TRBJ2-3, is KAGVTQTPRYLIKTRGQQVTLSCSPISGHRSVSWYQQTPGQGLQFLFEYFSETQRNKGNFPGRFSGRQFSNSRSEMNVSTLELGDSALYLCASSRGDRIANTQYFGPGTRLTVL.

This CDR3 is CASSARAAGYTF. The CDR3 DNA sequence: TGTGCCAGCAGCGCCAGAGCAGCCGGCTACACCTTC. The V gene is TRBV9, the J gene TRBJ1-2, with D hard to call. The CDR3 runs 12 residues. CDR1 and CDR2 (germline): SGDLS, YYNGEE. V was trimmed by 3 bases and J by 8 bases, leaving 11 bases between them.

The chain uses TRBV24-1 and TRBJ2-7; D gene unclear. CDR1 and CDR2 from the germline V gene are KGHDR and SFDVKD. V lost 7 bases to trimming and J lost 0 bases, with 9 bases between them. This CDR3 is built from 13 residues. CDR3 residues: CATSSPSSYEQYF. CDR3 in DNA: TGTGCCACCAGCAGCCCGAGCTCCTACGAGCAGTACTTC.

CDR3 amino acids: CASSPGTVTNSPLHF. Written as DNA, the CDR3 is TGTGCCAGCAGCCCTGGGACAGTGACTAATTCACCCCTCCACTTT. The V gene is TRBV7-9, the J gene TRBJ1-6; 7 bases are shared with TRBD1. Germline-derived CDR1 and CDR2 are SEHNR and FQNEAQ (reference sequence). The CDR3 sequence is 15 residues long. V was clipped by 5 bases and J by 6 bases; unmatched bases: 7. Full variable domain (missing parts from reference TRBV7-9 and TRBJ1-6): DTGVSQNPRHKITKRGQNVTFRCDPISEHNRLYWYRQTLGQGPEFLTYFQNEAQLEKSRLLSDRFSAERPKGSFSTLEIQRTEQGDSAMYLCASSPGTVTNSPLHFGNGTRLTVT.

The chain joins TRBV28 to TRBJ2-1; tentatively, D is TRBD1 (5 bases). CDR3 size: 16 residues. Trimming removed 4 bases at V and 3 bases at J, with 16 bases between. The germline gives CDR1 MDHEN, CDR2 SYDVKM. The CDR3 loop reads CASSSPRVFNYNEQFF. DNA of the CDR3: TGTGCCAGCAGTTCCCCCAGGGTCTTCAACTACAATGAGCAGTTCTTC.

The rearrangement links TRBV27 to TRBJ1-1; D possibly corresponds to TRBD1 (6 bases). This CDR3 is 15 amino acids long. The V gene's germline CDR1 is MNHEY and CDR2 SMNVEV (reference sequence). The V gene lost 6 bases and the J gene lost 1 base, with 15 bases spanning the gap. CDR3 sequence (DNA): TGTGCCAGCAGCACCTACAGGGCTACGAACACTGAAGCTTTCTTT. Encoded protein: CASSTYRATNTEAFF.

This clone was seen once. This chain connects TRBV7-3 to TRBJ1-1; tentative D call: TRBD1 (5 bases). V was clipped by 3 bases and J by 11 bases, with 19 bases between them. Germline loops: CDR1 SGHTA, CDR2 FQGTGA. CDR3 length: 14 residues. In nucleotides, the CDR3 is TGTGCCAGCAGCTTGCAGGGAGGCTCTCCGTCGGCTTTCTTT. It is translated as CASSLQGGSPSAFF.

V is TRBV29-1 and J is TRBJ2-5; D is uncertain. With 4 bases removed from V and 3 bases from J, the gap between germline ends came to 12 bases. The CDR3 contains 13 residues. Germline CDR1 SQVTM, CDR2 ANQGSEA. This CDR3 is CSVVRIRKETQYF. DNA for the CDR3: TGCAGCGTTGTGAGGATTCGGAAAGAGACCCAGTACTTC.

The chain is built from TRBV12-3 or TRBV12-4 and TRBJ2-1; D gene ambiguous. The CDR3 is 11 residues long. V lost 6 bases to trimming and J lost 12 bases, with 12 bases between them. CDR3 sequence: CASRGFLGQFF. CDR3 sequence (DNA): TGTGCCAGCAGAGGGTTTTTGGGGCAGTTCTTC.

V and J are TRBV4-1 and TRBJ1-5, with D maybe TRBD1 (6 bases). V dropped 3 bases and J dropped 6 bases, with 12 bases sitting between them. The CDR3 sequence is 14 residues long. Germline V gene data show CDR1 as MGHRA and CDR2 as YSYEKL. In DNA, the CDR3 is TGCGCCAGCAGCCACGGACAGACCGGTCAGCCCCAGCATTTT. It specifies CASSHGQTGQPQHF.